The clone carrying this T cell receptor beta chain was recorded a few times. The sample comes from a study of T cells in Graves' hyperthyroidism and ophthalmopathy. Amplified TCR beta CDR3 regions derived from RNA transcripts. The TCR CDR3 first-round RT-PCR relied on the HTBI primer set. TCRdb called the multiplex PCR reads again in MiXCR, with one record for every CDR3 protein. This table holds a few hundred thousand distinct CDR3 sequences, 16% found once. Trimming cost V 4 bases and J 3 bases; bases outside gene matches: 8. This CDR3 spans 14 amino acids. Germline V gene lookup returns CDR1 SQVTM and CDR2 ANQGSEA.

Input material: blood. This chain connects TRBV29-1 to TRBJ1-1, with 7 bases fitting TRBD1. This TCR was recovered from a woman aged 35 to 49 with Graves' ophthalmopathy. The DNA for the CDR3 is TGCAGCGTTGGTTTCAGGGGGGGGGACACTGAAGCTTTCTTT. Translated, it gives CSVGFRGGDTEAFF.